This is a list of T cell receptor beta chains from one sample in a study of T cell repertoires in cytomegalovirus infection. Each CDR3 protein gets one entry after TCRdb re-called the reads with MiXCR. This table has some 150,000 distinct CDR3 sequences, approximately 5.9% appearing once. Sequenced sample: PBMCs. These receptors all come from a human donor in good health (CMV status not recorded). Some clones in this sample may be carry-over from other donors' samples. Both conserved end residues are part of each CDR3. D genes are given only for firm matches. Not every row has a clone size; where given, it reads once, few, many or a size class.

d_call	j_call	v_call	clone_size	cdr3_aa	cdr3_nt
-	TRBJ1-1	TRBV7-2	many	CASSLEVNTEAFF	TGTGCCAGCAGCTTAGAGGTGAACACTGAAGCTTTCTTT
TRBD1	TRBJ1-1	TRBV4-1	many	CASRMGTGVTEAFF	TGCGCCAGCAGGATGGGGACAGGGGTCACTGAAGCTTTCTTT
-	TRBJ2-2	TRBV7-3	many	CASSSFGGRTGELFF	TGTGCCAGCAGCAGTTTTGGGGGCCGAACCGGGGAGCTGTTTTTT
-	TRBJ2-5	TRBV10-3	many	CAISEGTWETQYF	TGTGCCATCAGTGAAGGGACCTGGGAGACCCAGTACTTC
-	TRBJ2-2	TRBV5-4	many	CASSYDSLGTGELFF	TGTGCCAGCAGCTACGACTCCCTAGGCACCGGGGAGCTGTTTTTT
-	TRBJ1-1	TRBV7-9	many	CASSWEGILWTEAFF	TGTGCCAGCAGCTGGGAGGGAATTTTATGGACTGAAGCTTTCTTT
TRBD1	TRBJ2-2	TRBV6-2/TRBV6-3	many	CASSKPWDRATGELFF	TGTGCCAGCAGCAAACCGTGGGACAGGGCGACCGGGGAGCTGTTTTTT
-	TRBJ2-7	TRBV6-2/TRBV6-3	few	CASGRALLSYEQYF	TGTGCCAGCGGCAGGGCGCTTCTCTCCTACGAGCAGTACTTC
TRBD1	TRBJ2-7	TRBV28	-	CASGTGTYEQYF	TGTGCCAGCGGGACAGGGACCTACGAGCAGTACTTC
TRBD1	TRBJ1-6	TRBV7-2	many	CASGPAWTGASPLHF	TGTGCCAGCGGGCCCGCATGGACAGGGGCGTCACCCCTCCACTTT
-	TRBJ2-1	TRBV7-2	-	CASSLRGADYNEQFF	TGTGCCAGCAGCTTAAGGGGGGCCGACTACAATGAGCAGTTCTTC
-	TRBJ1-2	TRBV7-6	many	CASSAGNSGYGYTF	TGTGCCAGCAGCGCCGGGAACAGCGGCTATGGCTACACCTTC
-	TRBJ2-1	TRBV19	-	CASKRLNEQFF	TGTGCCAGTAAGAGGCTCAATGAGCAGTTCTTC
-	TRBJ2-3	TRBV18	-	CASSPHREEAQYF	TGTGCCAGCTCACCGCACAGGGAGGAGGCGCAGTATTTT
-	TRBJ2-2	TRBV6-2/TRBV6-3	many	CASSSAYGAGELFF	TGTGCCAGCAGTTCCGCCTATGGGGCCGGGGAGCTGTTTTTT
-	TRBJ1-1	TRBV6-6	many	CASSYSTRNTEAFF	TGTGCCAGCAGTTACTCGACCAGGAACACTGAAGCTTTCTTT